Following are 30 T cell receptor beta chains from one sample sequenced in a study of regulatory T cells in long-lasting Graves disease. Library construction for TCR beta used iRepertoire HTBI primers and Arm-PCR of CDR3 regions. TCRdb reprocessed the multiplex PCR reads via MiXCR and lists one record per CDR3 protein. The table has 250,000 or so distinct CDR3 sequences, 18% seen once; the top ten hold 12% to 15%. Described time point: newly diagnosed GD, antithyroid drugs for less than 3 months. The TCR library was made from RNA that had been extracted from PBMCs in TRIzol. The same data also went into a second study, on T cells in Graves' hyperthyroidism and ophthalmopathy.

The sample consisted of peripheral blood mononuclear cells (PBMCs), taken at new diagnosis, from a patient treated with antithyroid drugs. These receptors were taken from a woman aged 25 to 39 with Graves disease.

Ten or more counts support this clonotype. J is TRBJ2-3 and V is TRBV5-1, with D possibly TRBD1 on 6 matching bases. CDR3 length equals 14 residues. V was clipped by 4 bases and J by 2 bases, with 11 bases between them. Germline V CDR1 and CDR2: SGHRS, YFSETQ. The CDR3 here is CASSLRGNTDTQYF. The CDR3 DNA follows: TGCGCCAGCAGCCTTAGGGGGAACACAGATACGCAGTATTTT.

This chain links TRBV30 with TRBJ2-3; D may match TRBD1 or TRBD2 (6 bases each). CDR1 is GTSNPN and CDR2 is SVGIG in the germline V gene (reference sequence). Trimming pared 2 bases from V and 8 bases from J, leaving 11 bases between. The CDR3 runs to 12 residues. As DNA, the CDR3 is TGTGCCTGGAGTCCTAGGGGGGTTACGCAGTATTTT. Encoded protein: CAWSPRGVTQYF.

This clonotype was seen many times. CDR3 in amino acids: CASSLLAGNQPQHF. In nucleotides, the CDR3 is TGTGCCAGCAGCTTGTTGGCAGGGAATCAGCCCCAGCATTTT. The chain couples TRBV5-5 to TRBJ1-5, with a weak D call TRBD1 (5 bases). The germline V and J ends were trimmed by 1 base and 4 bases, with 9 bases remaining between them. Germline V gives CDR1 SGHKS, CDR2 YYEKEE (reference sequence). CDR3 size: 14 residues.

This clonotype has a handful of counts. V and J are TRBV25-1 and TRBJ1-1, with D uncertain. There are 11 residues in the CDR3. V was shortened by 4 bases and J by 4 bases, with 4 bases between the two germline ends. Germline V gives CDR1 MGHDK, CDR2 SYGVNS. The DNA for the CDR3 is TGTGCCAGCAGTGGGTTCACTGAAGCTTTCTTT. Protein sequence: CASSGFTEAFF.

Remarks on this clonotype: This sequence is one base from a far larger clone and is likely a read error. This chain uses TRBV7-3 with TRBJ1-1; the match to TRBD1 covers 7 bases. V lost 3 bases to trimming and J lost 4 bases; unmatched junction nucleotides: 14. The germline gives CDR1 SGHTA, CDR2 FQGTGA. This CDR3 spans 17 amino acids. This chain's CDR3 is CASSFSRPGGMSTEAFF. In DNA form, the CDR3 reads TGTGCCAGCAGCTTCTCCCGGCCAGGGGGAATGAGCACTGAAGCTTTCTTT.

Remarks on this clonotype: A far bigger clonotype differs at one base, so this is likely a read error. This sequence joins TRBV6-2 or TRBV6-3 and TRBJ1-5; D remains ambiguous. The CDR3 runs to 13 residues. The germline V gene has CDR1 MNHEY and CDR2 SVGEGT. The CDR3 region has the DNA TGTGCCGGCAGTTACTCCGGGAATCAGCCCCAGCATTTT. This translates into CAGSYSGNQPQHF.

In this sample, this clonotype is medium-sized. J is TRBJ2-1 and V is TRBV3-1, with TRBD2 identical over 8 bases. J lost 4 bases, V lost 3 bases, and 14 bases had no gene match. CDR3 length: 18 residues. The germline V gene encodes CDR1 LGHDT and CDR2 YNNKEL (reference sequence). The CDR3 DNA sequence: TGTGCCAGCAGCCACACCACACACAGCGGGGGCAATTACAATGAGCAGTTCTTC. This gives the protein CASSHTTHSGGNYNEQFF.

This clonotype was observed a handful of times. The chain couples TRBV19 to TRBJ1-1; D remains ambiguous. This CDR3 is built from 12 residues. Germline CDR1 LNHDA, CDR2 SQIVND (reference sequence). V was clipped by 6 bases and J by 11 bases, with 16 bases between them. As DNA, the CDR3 is TGTGCCAGTAGCCTGCCCTCGGAGGTGGCTTTCTTT. It is translated as CASSLPSEVAFF.

This clonotype came up many times. V usage is TRBV10-3 and J usage is TRBJ1-5; 9 bases fit TRBD1. The CDR3 spans 14 residues. Germline V gene data show CDR1 as ENHRY and CDR2 as SYGVKD. The V segment lost 2 bases and the J segment 4 bases; nucleotides outside the gene matches: 0. The CDR3 coding sequence is TGTGCCATCAGTGAGGGACAGGGGAATCAGCCCCAGCATTTT. Amino acid sequence: CAISEGQGNQPQHF.

About this clonotype: It may be a read error: a sequence one base away is much more abundant. This rearrangement joins TRBV7-8 to TRBJ2-2, with a weak D call TRBD2 (5 bases). Germline CDR1 SGHVS, CDR2 FQNEAQ. This CDR3 spans 15 amino acids. CDR3 coding DNA: TGTGCCAGCAGCTTATCTACCGGATGGGCCGGGGAGCCGTTTTTT. This gives the protein CASSLSTGWAGEPFF.

The rearrangement joins TRBV18 to TRBJ2-7, with unresolved D. Trimming took 3 bases from V and 4 from J, leaving 10 bases between them. The CDR3 contains 13 residues. Germline-derived CDR1 and CDR2 are KGHSH and LQKENI. The CDR3 sequence is CASSPVKLYEQYF. In DNA form, the CDR3 reads TGTGCCAGCTCACCGGTTAAACTTTACGAGCAGTACTTC.

There are many counts of this clonotype. The rearrangement links TRBV27 to TRBJ1-5; 8 positions match TRBD1. Germline CDR1 and CDR2: MNHEY and SMNVEV (reference sequence). Trimming at V came to 6 bases and at J to 1 base, leaving 11 bases not matched to a gene. CDR3 length: 17 residues. In nucleotides, the CDR3 is TGTGCCAGCAGCACGATCGGCGGACAGGGAAGCAATCAGCCCCAGCATTTT. It specifies CASSTIGGQGSNQPQHF.

This clonotype was seen repeatedly, ten times or more. The chain links TRBV5-8 to TRBJ1-5; D uncertain. The CDR3 consists of 13 residues. V shed 0 bases and J shed 8 bases, with 9 bases lying between them. The germline V gene encodes CDR1 SGHTS and CDR2 YDEGEE. The CDR3 sequence: CASSLDTWKPQHF. As DNA, the CDR3 is TGTGCCAGCAGCTTGGACACCTGGAAGCCCCAGCATTTT.

There are many counts of this clonotype. This chain uses TRBV27 with TRBJ1-4; D not certain. This CDR3 contains 14 residues. The germline V gene encodes CDR1 MNHEY and CDR2 SMNVEV (reference sequence). Between the trimmed V and J ends, which lost 5 bases and 2 bases, there was a span of 9 bases. CDR3 sequence: CASSPTVTNEKLFF. CDR3 nucleotides: TGTGCCAGCAGTCCAACAGTTACTAATGAAAAACTGTTTTTT. The full variable domain, in which reference TRBV27 and TRBJ1-4 provide the parts outside the CDR3, is EAQVTQNPRYLITVTGKKLTVTCSQNMNHEYMSWYRQDPGLGLRQIYYSMNVEVTDKGDVPEGYKVSRKEKRNFPLILESPSPNQTSLYFCASSPTVTNEKLFFGSGTQLSVL.

The V call is TRBV20-1, the J call TRBJ2-7, with 9 bases lining up with TRBD2. With 4 bases clipped from V and 4 bases from J, the junction kept 8 bases outside the gene matches. Germline CDR1 is DFQATT and CDR2 is SNEGSKA (reference sequence). This CDR3 spans 14 amino acids. The CDR3 here is CSATTGLAGYEQYF. In DNA form, the CDR3 reads TGCAGTGCTACGACCGGGCTAGCGGGGTACGAGCAGTACTTC.

This clonotype has more than one count but fewer than ten. The chain links TRBV19 to TRBJ2-3; D remains ambiguous. The germline V gene has CDR1 LNHDA and CDR2 SQIVND (reference sequence). The length of the CDR3 is 13 residues. Trimming removed 3 bases at V and 0 bases at J, with 4 bases between. The CDR3 DNA reads TGTGCCAGTAGTATCGGGAGCACAGATACGCAGTATTTT. It specifies CASSIGSTDTQYF.

This clonotype was counted at least ten times. J is TRBJ2-1 and V is TRBV9; D gene ambiguous. The ends were cut back, 0 bases at V and 2 bases at J, with 9 bases in the middle. The CDR3 covers 15 residues. The V gene's germline CDR1 is SGDLS and CDR2 YYNGEE. The CDR3 spells CASSVASSTYNEQFF. The CDR3 bases are TGTGCCAGCAGCGTAGCGTCTTCCACCTACAATGAGCAGTTCTTC.

This clonotype was seen a few times. The V and J genes are TRBV12-3 or TRBV12-4 and TRBJ2-7, with D perhaps matching TRBD2 (7 bases). This CDR3 comprises 16 residues. The ends were cut back, 3 bases at V and 5 bases at J, with 20 bases in the middle. CDR3 sequence: CASSLSHRGGGDEQYF. For the CDR3, the DNA is TGTGCCAGCAGTTTGAGTCACCGGGGCGGGGGCGACGAGCAGTACTTC.

V is TRBV20-1 and J is TRBJ2-1, with D possibly TRBD2 on 6 matching bases. The CDR3 sequence is 13 residues long. Trimming shortened V by 4 bases and J by 7 bases, and 14 bases separated the two germline ends. The V gene's germline CDR1 is DFQATT and CDR2 SNEGSKA (reference sequence). CDR3 loop: CSAKGLRANEQFF. CDR3 DNA: TGCAGTGCTAAGGGACTCCGGGCAAATGAGCAGTTCTTC.

This clonotype was recorded many times. This chain links TRBV20-1 with TRBJ2-3; 11 bases line up with TRBD2. The V gene's germline CDR1 is DFQATT and CDR2 SNEGSKA (reference sequence). The V gene end was trimmed by 6 bases and the J gene end by 0 bases; junction bases not matched to a gene: 5. This CDR3 has 15 amino acids. In nucleotides, the CDR3 is TGCAGTGCGTCCGGGACTAGCGGTAGCACAGATACGCAGTATTTT. This encodes CSASGTSGSTDTQYF.

This clonotype was seen many times. This chain uses TRBV20-1 with TRBJ1-2; D possibly corresponds to TRBD1 (5 bases). Germline lookup yields CDR1 DFQATT and CDR2 SNEGSKA (reference sequence). This CDR3 contains 13 residues. V lost 3 bases and J 4 bases, leaving 12 bases between the germline ends. CDR3 bases: TGCAGTGCTAGGGGTGGGGGTAGCTATGGCTACACCTTC. Its protein product is CSARGGGSYGYTF.

This clonotype was recorded at least ten times. V usage is TRBV7-9 and J usage is TRBJ2-7; D gene uncertain. Trimming pared 3 bases from V and 2 bases from J, leaving 11 bases between. Per germline, CDR1 SEHNR and CDR2 FQNEAQ (reference sequence). The CDR3 is 14 residues long. The CDR3 reads CASSLTPRTYEQYF. The CDR3 DNA reads TGTGCCAGCAGCTTGACACCGCGGACCTACGAGCAGTACTTC.

With regard to this clonotype: One end of the junction fails to match germline, which may point to a read error. The rearrangement joins TRBV7-8 to TRBJ1-5; D not resolved. Germline assignment: CDR1 SGHVS and CDR2 FQNEAQ. This CDR3 region has 14 residues. For the CDR3, the DNA is TGTGCCAACAGCTTAGCATATAGCAATCAGCCCCAGCATTTT. Translation: CANSLAYSNQPQHF.

This clonotype occurred once. The chain is built from TRBV7-2 and TRBJ2-1, with TRBD2 matching 9 bases. V gave up 11 bases and J gave up 9 bases; unmatched junction bases: 17. Germline CDR1 and CDR2: SGHTA and FQGNSA. This CDR3 is built from 15 residues. CDR3 nucleotides: TGTGCCTGCTCGGGAGCGGGGGGACACCGGGGTGAGCAGTTCTTC. This codes for CACSGAGGHRGEQFF.

This clonotype was observed at least ten times. The V call is TRBV6-5, the J call TRBJ2-3; D remains unclear. Germline loops: CDR1 MNHEY, CDR2 SVGAGI. This CDR3 region has 13 residues. Trimming removed 3 bases from V and 2 bases from J, with 6 bases in between. The CDR3 loop reads CASSYRATDTQYF. CDR3 nucleotides: TGTGCCAGCAGTTATCGGGCCACAGATACGCAGTATTTT.

Only a few counts were recorded for this clonotype. V gene TRBV9 combines with J gene TRBJ2-1, with 9 bases that match TRBD1. J gave up 6 bases and V 3 bases, and 1 base lay outside the gene matches. Looked up from germline, CDR1 is SGDLS and CDR2 is YYNGEE. The CDR3 is made up of 13 amino acids. The CDR3 bases are TGTGCCAGCAGCGCGACAGGGGGCAATGAGCAGTTCTTC. This translates into CASSATGGNEQFF.

Worth noting for this clonotype: This may be a read error: a much more frequent sequence differs by one nucleotide. This rearrangement joins TRBV6-1 to TRBJ2-1, with TRBD2 matching 7 bases. The CDR3 extends over 15 amino acids. The germline V gene encodes CDR1 MNHNS and CDR2 SASEGT. The DNA for the CDR3 is TGTGCCAGCACTGGGGACTACATCTCCTACGATGAGCAGTTCTTC. Translating gives CASTGDYISYDEQFF.

The CDR3 spells CASSLQGLTDTQYF. CDR3 sequence (DNA): TGCGCCAGCAGCTTGCAGGGGTTGACAGATACGCAGTATTTT. This chain links TRBV5-1 with TRBJ2-3, with D possibly TRBD1 on 6 matching bases. The CDR3 length is 14 residues. Trimming stripped 1 base from V and 3 bases from J, with 9 bases between. The V gene's germline CDR1 is SGHRS and CDR2 YFSETQ.

This clonotype was counted ten times or more. V and J are TRBV12-3 or TRBV12-4 and TRBJ1-2; D remains ambiguous. The CDR3 is 15 amino acids. V lost 6 bases to trimming and J lost 0 bases, with 14 bases between them. The CDR3 spells CASSKRVITNYGYTF. For the CDR3, the DNA is TGTGCCAGCAGCAAAAGGGTCATCACTAACTATGGCTACACCTTC.

This clonotype was detected many times. J is TRBJ1-1 and V is TRBV11-1; D unresolved. Looked up from germline, CDR1 is SGHAT and CDR2 is FQDESV (reference sequence). The CDR3 is 14 residues long. Trimming took off 0 bases at V and 4 bases at J, with 9 bases between the two ends. The CDR3 DNA reads as TGTGCCAGCAGCTTAGCGTACAGAAGCACTGAAGCTTTCTTT. This gives the protein CASSLAYRSTEAFF.